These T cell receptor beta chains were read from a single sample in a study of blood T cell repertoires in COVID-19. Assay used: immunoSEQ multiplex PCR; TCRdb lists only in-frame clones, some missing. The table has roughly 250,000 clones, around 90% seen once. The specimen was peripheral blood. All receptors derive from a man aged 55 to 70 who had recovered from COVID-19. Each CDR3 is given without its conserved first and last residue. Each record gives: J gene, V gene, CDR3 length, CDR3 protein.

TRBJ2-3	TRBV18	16	ASSFSGTGFFSTDTQY
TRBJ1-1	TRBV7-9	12	ASSLGGADTEAF
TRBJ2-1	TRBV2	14	ASSGWLRLSYNEQF
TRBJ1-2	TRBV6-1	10	ASSEGGRGYT
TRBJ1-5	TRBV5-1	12	ASSLGTGGQPQH
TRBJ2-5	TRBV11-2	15	ASSLVGTPWSGETQY
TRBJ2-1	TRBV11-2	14	ASSVLAGGGHHEQF
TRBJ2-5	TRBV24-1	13	ATSESAVPQETQY
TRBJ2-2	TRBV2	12	ASSEGQPTGELF
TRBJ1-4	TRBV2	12	ASRGDVGNEKLF
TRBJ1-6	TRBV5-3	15	ARSLDEGGVYNSPLH
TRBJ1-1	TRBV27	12	ASSLGNRGDEAF
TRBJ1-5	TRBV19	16	ASINGRREGPSNQPQH
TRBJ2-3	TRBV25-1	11	ASSEVAVDTQY
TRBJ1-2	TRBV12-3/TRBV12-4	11	ASSPTGYYGYT
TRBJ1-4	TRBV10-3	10	AIGQGSEKLF
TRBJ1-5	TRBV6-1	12	ASTQGWGIQPQH
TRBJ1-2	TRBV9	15	ASSAVHKGLDNYGYT
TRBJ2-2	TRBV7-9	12	ASRGQGWTGELF
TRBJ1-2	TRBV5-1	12	ASSPGGGAGGYT
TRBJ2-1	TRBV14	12	ASSHTPLVTEQF
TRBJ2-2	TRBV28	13	ATTNQQGVAGELF
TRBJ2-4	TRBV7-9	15	ASSGLAGVDGKNIQY
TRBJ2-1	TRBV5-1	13	ASSLGGGLYNEQF
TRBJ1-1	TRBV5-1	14	ASSGWDRTGNTEAF
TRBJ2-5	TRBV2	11	ASSTTRQETQY
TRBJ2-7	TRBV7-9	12	ASSLEGLGGGVY
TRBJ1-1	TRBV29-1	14	SAGTGMVGNATEAF
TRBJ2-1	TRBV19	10	ASSILNNEQF
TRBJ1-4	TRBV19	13	ASRRQTGSSEKLF
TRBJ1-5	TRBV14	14	ASSQLDRGDDQPQH
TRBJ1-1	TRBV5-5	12	ASSRGAGNTEAF
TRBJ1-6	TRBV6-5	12	ASSRDWQDSPLH
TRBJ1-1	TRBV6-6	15	ASSRSRTGGMNTEAF
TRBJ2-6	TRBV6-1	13	ASSHGGSGANVLT
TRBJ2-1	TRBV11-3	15	ASSLGASVGAYNEQF
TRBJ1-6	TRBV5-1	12	ASSFERGNSPLH
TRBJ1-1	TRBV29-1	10	SVEGRQGKAF
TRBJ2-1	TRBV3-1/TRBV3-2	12	ASCLGGNYNEQF
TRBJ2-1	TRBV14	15	ASSQPQLAGVSNEQF
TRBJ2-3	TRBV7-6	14	ASSLGLAGPTDTQY
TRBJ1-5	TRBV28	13	ASSPGTLSNQPQH
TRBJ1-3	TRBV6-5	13	ASKELQATGNTIY
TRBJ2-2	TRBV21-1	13	AREQRFANTGELF
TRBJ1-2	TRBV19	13	ASSIGWQGAGSYT
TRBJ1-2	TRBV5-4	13	ASSLDRVGGYGYT
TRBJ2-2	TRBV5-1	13	ASSSGQSNTGELF
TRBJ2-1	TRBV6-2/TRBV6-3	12	ASSLVLRVSEQF
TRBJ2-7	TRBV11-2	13	ASSSSGQGAREQY
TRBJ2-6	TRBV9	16	ASSVGDRGSSGANVLT
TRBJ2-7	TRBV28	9	ASSLLYEQY